The rows below give T cell receptor beta chains drawn from one sample of a study of shared clonotypes between healthy human individuals. Method: immunoSEQ multiplex PCR; TCRdb's copy keeps in-frame clones and lacks some. The table shows 1.5 million to 2.5 million clones, with less than 95% occurring only once. The sample was naive CD8+ T cells sorted from blood. The source is a man aged 18 to 35 in good health. Both conserved end residues are part of each CDR3. Each record gives: clone size, V gene, J gene, D gene, CDR3 protein, CDR3 DNA. A D gene is named only where the DNA matches it firmly. For some rows the clone size is stated as once, few or many, or as a class when expanded; others skip it.

abundance: .; v_gene: TRBV11-3; j_gene: TRBJ2-1; d_gene: .; CDR3aa: CASSLDSNNEQFF; CDR3nt: TGTGCCAGCAGCTTGGACAGCAACAATGAGCAGTTCTTC
abundance: .; v_gene: TRBV4-3; j_gene: TRBJ2-7; d_gene: TRBD2; CDR3aa: CASSHRLAGDSEQYF; CDR3nt: TGCGCCAGCAGCCACAGACTAGCGGGAGATAGTGAGCAGTACTTC
abundance: .; v_gene: TRBV9; j_gene: TRBJ2-7; d_gene: TRBD1; CDR3aa: CASSPTRQGTYEQYF; CDR3nt: TGTGCCAGCAGCCCGACCCGACAGGGAACCTACGAGCAGTACTTC
abundance: once; v_gene: TRBV30; j_gene: TRBJ2-4; d_gene: .; CDR3aa: CAWSLGRAENIQYF; CDR3nt: TGTGCCTGGAGTCTTGGACGGGCGGAAAACATTCAGTACTTC
abundance: .; v_gene: TRBV4-1; j_gene: TRBJ2-3; d_gene: TRBD2; CDR3aa: CASSHEPGLVEGTDTQYF; CDR3nt: TGCGCCAGCAGCCATGAACCGGGACTAGTGGAGGGCACAGATACGCAGTATTTT
abundance: .; v_gene: TRBV4-3; j_gene: TRBJ2-7; d_gene: .; CDR3aa: CASSQGTEQYF; CDR3nt: TGCGCCAGCAGCCAAGGGACAGAGCAGTACTTC
abundance: .; v_gene: TRBV27; j_gene: TRBJ2-7; d_gene: TRBD2; CDR3aa: CASREGLDFHEQYF; CDR3nt: TGTGCCAGCAGGGAGGGACTAGATTTCCACGAGCAGTACTTC
abundance: .; v_gene: TRBV19; j_gene: TRBJ1-6; d_gene: .; CDR3aa: CASSPGGWTGNSPLHF; CDR3nt: TGTGCCAGTAGTCCGGGCGGTTGGACGGGGAATTCACCCCTCCACTTT
abundance: .; v_gene: TRBV11-2; j_gene: TRBJ1-2; d_gene: .; CDR3aa: CASSLGYGYTF; CDR3nt: TGTGCCAGCAGCTTGGGATATGGCTACACCTTC
abundance: .; v_gene: TRBV5-1; j_gene: TRBJ1-1; d_gene: .; CDR3aa: CASSLAGGTLEAFF; CDR3nt: TGCGCCAGCAGCTTGGCCGGAGGGACACTTGAAGCTTTCTTT
abundance: once; v_gene: TRBV5-1; j_gene: TRBJ2-1; d_gene: TRBD2; CDR3aa: CASSLEAGGPYNEQFF; CDR3nt: TGCGCCAGCAGCTTAGAAGCGGGGGGGCCGTACAATGAGCAGTTCTTC
abundance: .; v_gene: TRBV2; j_gene: TRBJ2-5; d_gene: TRBD1; CDR3aa: CASSDPPGQGIETQYF; CDR3nt: TGTGCCAGCAGTGATCCCCCGGGACAGGGAATCGAGACCCAGTACTTC
abundance: .; v_gene: TRBV28; j_gene: TRBJ1-2; d_gene: .; CDR3aa: CASNAQIGQWGYGYTF; CDR3nt: TGTGCCAGCAACGCGCAAATCGGACAGTGGGGCTATGGCTACACCTTC
abundance: .; v_gene: TRBV5-4; j_gene: TRBJ1-1; d_gene: .; CDR3aa: CASSYGIIGTEFEAFF; CDR3nt: TGTGCCAGCAGCTATGGAATTATCGGGACGGAATTTGAAGCTTTCTTT
abundance: .; v_gene: TRBV11-2; j_gene: TRBJ1-1; d_gene: .; CDR3aa: CASSLATLAEAFF; CDR3nt: TGTGCCAGCAGCTTAGCTACACTCGCTGAAGCTTTCTTT
abundance: .; v_gene: TRBV2; j_gene: TRBJ1-4; d_gene: TRBD1; CDR3aa: CASSGPDRVGEKLFF; CDR3nt: TGTGCCAGCAGTGGTCCCGACAGGGTCGGCGAAAAACTGTTTTTT
abundance: .; v_gene: TRBV7-2; j_gene: TRBJ2-2; d_gene: .; CDR3aa: CASSSHPGSGWSGELFF; CDR3nt: TGTGCCAGCAGCTCTCATCCCGGGAGCGGGTGGTCCGGGGAGCTGTTTTTT
abundance: once; v_gene: TRBV7-2; j_gene: TRBJ2-7; d_gene: .; CDR3aa: CASSLGTGGFRDEQYF; CDR3nt: TGTGCCAGCAGCTTAGGGACAGGAGGGTTTAGAGACGAGCAGTACTTC
abundance: .; v_gene: TRBV19; j_gene: TRBJ2-7; d_gene: TRBD1; CDR3aa: CASSQWDSSYEQYF; CDR3nt: TGTGCCAGTAGTCAATGGGACAGCTCCTACGAGCAGTACTTC
abundance: .; v_gene: TRBV11-2; j_gene: TRBJ1-4; d_gene: .; CDR3aa: CASSTRDLGGEKLFF; CDR3nt: TGTGCCAGCAGCACGAGGGACCTAGGAGGCGAAAAACTGTTTTTT
abundance: .; v_gene: TRBV6-5; j_gene: TRBJ1-5; d_gene: .; CDR3aa: CASSPGLSNQPQHF; CDR3nt: TGTGCCAGCAGCCCAGGGTTGAGCAATCAGCCCCAGCATTTT
abundance: .; v_gene: TRBV27; j_gene: TRBJ2-7; d_gene: TRBD1; CDR3aa: CASSWGQGASYEQYF; CDR3nt: TGTGCCAGCAGTTGGGGACAGGGGGCTTCCTACGAGCAGTACTTC
abundance: .; v_gene: TRBV9; j_gene: TRBJ2-3; d_gene: .; CDR3aa: CASSVGGGPDTQYF; CDR3nt: TGTGCCAGCAGCGTAGGGGGTGGGCCAGATACGCAGTATTTT